The TCR beta chain under discussion was sequenced for a study of HIV-infected patients and healthy controls. Study-wide findings and caveats: Study cohorts differed slightly in age and sex, but this did not explain diversity differences. When repertoires were size-matched, rare events in HIV-infected data became overweighted.

Approximately 500 ng RNA was reverse transcribed with alpha and beta constant-region primers. Each of the alpha and beta chains got its own library through chain-specific third strand synthesis with indices. TCRdb passed the 5' RACE reads through MiXCR, listing each CDR3 protein once. The sample has under 15,000 distinct CDR3 sequences, roughly a tenth seen once; the top ten hold around 6%. All unsorted peripheral T cells were captured because whole blood was used without fractionation. The RNA source was a 2.5 ml peripheral blood draw. This clonotype has only a few counts. Antigen unknown. Germline values: CDR1 ENHRY, CDR2 SYGVKD. The ends lost 10 bases at V and 7 bases at J; junction bases unmatched: 23. The length of the CDR3 is 18 residues.

Material for sequencing was blood. The chain carries TRBV10-3 and TRBJ2-5; TRBD2 aligns across 11 bases. The receptor was isolated from an adult in good health. The CDR3 protein is CATAPGTSGREPKGTQYF. CDR3 coding DNA: TGTGCCACCGCACCTGGGACTAGCGGAAGGGAGCCAAAGGGGACCCAGTACTTC.